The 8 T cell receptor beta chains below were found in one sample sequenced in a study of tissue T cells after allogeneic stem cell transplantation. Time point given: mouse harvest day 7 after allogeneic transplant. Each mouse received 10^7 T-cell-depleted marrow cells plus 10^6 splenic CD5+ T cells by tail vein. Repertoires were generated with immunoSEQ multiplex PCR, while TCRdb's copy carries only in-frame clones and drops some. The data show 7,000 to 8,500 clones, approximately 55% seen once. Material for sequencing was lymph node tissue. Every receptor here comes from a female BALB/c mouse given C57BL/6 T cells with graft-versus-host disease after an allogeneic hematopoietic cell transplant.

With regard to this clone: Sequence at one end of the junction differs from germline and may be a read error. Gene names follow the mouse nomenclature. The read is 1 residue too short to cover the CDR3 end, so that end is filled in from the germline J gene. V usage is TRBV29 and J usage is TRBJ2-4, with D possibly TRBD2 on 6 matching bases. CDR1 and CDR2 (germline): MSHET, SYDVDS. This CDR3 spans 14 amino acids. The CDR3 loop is CASRGWGSQNALYF. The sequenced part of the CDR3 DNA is TGTGCTAGCAGGGGTTGGGGGAGTCAAAACGCCTTGTAC.

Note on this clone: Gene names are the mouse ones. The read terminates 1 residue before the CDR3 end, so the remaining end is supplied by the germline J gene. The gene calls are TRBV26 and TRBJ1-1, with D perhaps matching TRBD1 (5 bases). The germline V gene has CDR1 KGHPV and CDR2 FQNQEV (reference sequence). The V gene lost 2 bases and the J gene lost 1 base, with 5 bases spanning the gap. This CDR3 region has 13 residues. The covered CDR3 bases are TGTGCCAGCAGTCTGACAGGGAACACAGAAGTCTTC. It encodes CASSLTGNTEVF. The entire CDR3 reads CASSLTGNTEVFF.

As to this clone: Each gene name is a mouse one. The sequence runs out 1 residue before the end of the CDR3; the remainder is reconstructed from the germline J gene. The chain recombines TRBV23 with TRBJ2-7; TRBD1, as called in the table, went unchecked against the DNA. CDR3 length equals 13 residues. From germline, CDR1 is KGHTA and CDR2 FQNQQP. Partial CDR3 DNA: TGCTCCAGCAGTCAATTCGACAGTTATGAACAGTAC. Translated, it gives CSSSQFDSYEQY. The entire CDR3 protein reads CSSSQFDSYEQYF.

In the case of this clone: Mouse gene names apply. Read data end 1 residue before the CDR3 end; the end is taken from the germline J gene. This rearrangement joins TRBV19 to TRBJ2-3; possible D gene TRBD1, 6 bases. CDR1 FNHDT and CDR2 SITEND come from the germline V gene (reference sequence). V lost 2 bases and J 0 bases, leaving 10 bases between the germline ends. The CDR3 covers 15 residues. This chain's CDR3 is CASSMRGSSAETLYF. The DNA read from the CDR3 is TGTGCCAGCAGTATGAGGGGGTCTAGTGCAGAAACGCTGTAT.

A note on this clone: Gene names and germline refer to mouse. CDR3 bases read: TGCTCCAGCAGTCAATCGGCCAGGGGAGGTGCAGAAACGCTGTAT. Amino acid sequence: CSSSQSARGGAETLY. The whole CDR3 reads CSSSQSARGGAETLYF. The rearrangement uses TRBV23 and TRBJ2-3; the DNA was not used to check the table's D call, TRBD1. The sequenced fragment ends 1 residue before the CDR3 boundary, so the rest is inferred from the germline J gene. Per germline, CDR1 KGHTA and CDR2 FQNQQP. The CDR3 extends over 16 amino acids.

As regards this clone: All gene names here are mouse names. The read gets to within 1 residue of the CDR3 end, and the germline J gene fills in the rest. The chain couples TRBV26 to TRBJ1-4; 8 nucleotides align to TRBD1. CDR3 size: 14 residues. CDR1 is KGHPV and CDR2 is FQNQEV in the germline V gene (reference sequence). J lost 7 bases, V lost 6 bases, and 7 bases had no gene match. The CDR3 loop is CASSRTGRSERLFF. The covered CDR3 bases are TGTGCCAGCAGCCGGACAGGGAGGAGCGAAAGATTATTT.

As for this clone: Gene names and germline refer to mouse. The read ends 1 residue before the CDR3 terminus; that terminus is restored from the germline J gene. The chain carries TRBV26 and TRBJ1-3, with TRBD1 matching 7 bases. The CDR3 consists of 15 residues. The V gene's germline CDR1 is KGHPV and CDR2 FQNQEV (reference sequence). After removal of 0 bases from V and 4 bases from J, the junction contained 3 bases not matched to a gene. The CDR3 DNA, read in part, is TGTGCCAGCAGTCTGTCCCCAGGGGGGGGAAATACGCTCTAT. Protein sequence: CASSLSPGGGNTLY. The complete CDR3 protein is CASSLSPGGGNTLYF.

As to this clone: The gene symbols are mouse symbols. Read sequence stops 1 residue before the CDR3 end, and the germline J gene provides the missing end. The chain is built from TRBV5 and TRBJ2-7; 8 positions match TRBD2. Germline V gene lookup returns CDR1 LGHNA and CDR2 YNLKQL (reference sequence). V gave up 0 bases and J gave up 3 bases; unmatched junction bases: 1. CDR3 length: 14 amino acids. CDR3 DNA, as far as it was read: TGTGCCAGCAGCCAAGACTGGGGGGACTATGAACAGTAC. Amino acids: CASSQDWGDYEQY. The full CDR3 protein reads CASSQDWGDYEQYF.